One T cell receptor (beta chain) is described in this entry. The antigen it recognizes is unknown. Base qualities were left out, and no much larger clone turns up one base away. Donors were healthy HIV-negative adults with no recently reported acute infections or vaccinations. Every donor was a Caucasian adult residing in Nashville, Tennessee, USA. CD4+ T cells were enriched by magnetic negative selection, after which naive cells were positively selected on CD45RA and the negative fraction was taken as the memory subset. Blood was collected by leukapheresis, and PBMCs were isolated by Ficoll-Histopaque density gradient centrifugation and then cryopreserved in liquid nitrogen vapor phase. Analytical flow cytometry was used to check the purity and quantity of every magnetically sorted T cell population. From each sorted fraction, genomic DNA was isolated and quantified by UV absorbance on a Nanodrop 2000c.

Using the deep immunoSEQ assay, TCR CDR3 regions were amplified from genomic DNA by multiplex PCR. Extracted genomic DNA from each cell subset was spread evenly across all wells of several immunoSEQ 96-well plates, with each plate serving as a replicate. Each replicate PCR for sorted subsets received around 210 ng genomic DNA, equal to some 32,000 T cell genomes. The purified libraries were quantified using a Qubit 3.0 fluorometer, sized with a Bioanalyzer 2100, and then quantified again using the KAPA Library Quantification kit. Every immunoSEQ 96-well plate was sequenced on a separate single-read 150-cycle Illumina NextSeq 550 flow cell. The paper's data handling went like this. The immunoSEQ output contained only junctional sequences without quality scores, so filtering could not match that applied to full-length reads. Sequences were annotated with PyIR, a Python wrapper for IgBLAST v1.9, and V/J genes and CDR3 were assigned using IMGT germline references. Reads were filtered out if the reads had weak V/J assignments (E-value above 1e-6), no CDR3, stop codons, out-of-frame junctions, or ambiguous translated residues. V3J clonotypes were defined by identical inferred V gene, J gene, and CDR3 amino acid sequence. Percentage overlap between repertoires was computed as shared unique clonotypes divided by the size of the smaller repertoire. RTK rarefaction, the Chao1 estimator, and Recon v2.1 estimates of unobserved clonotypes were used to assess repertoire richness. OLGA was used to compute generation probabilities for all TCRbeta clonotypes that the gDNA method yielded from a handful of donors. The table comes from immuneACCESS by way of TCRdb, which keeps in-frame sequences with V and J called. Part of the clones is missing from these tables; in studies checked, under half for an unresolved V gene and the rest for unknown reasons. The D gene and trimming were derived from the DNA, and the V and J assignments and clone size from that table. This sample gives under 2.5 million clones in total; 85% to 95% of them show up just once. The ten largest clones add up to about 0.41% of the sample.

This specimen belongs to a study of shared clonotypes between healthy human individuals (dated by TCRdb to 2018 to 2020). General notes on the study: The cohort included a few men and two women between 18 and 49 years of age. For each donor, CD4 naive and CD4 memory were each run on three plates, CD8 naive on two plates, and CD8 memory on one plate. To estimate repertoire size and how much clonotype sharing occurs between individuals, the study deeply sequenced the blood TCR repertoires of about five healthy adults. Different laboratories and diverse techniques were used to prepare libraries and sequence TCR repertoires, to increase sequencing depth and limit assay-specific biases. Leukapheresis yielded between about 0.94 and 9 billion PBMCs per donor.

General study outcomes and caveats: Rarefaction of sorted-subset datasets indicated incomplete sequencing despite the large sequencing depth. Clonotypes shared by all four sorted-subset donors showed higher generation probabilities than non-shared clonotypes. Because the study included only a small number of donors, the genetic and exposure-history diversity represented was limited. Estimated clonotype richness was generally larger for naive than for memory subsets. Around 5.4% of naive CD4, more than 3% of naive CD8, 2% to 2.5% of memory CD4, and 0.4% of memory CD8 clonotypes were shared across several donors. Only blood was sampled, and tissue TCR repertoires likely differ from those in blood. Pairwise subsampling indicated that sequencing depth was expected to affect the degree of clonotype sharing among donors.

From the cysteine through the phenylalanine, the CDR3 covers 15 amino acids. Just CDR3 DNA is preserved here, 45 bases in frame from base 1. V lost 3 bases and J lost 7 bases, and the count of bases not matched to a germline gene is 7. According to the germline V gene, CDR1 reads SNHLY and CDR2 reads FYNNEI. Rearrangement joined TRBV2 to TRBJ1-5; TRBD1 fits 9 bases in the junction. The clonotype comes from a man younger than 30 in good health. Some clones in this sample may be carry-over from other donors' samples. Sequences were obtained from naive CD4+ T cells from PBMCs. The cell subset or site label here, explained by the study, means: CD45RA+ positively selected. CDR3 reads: CASSDSGQGKQPQHF. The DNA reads TGTGCCAGCAGTGACTCGGGACAGGGAAAACAGCCCCAGCATTTT.